The entry below gives a single T cell receptor (beta chain) sequence along with its context. Its cognate antigen is unknown. The sample comes from a study of graft-versus-host responses after intestinal transplantation. Germline CDR1 reads SGHNT; CDR2 reads YYREEE (reference sequence). This CDR3 has 13 residues. V was pared by 1 base and J by 6 bases, with 10 bases between. Findings of the study overall: In recipient marrow, GvH clones were found, and some appeared first in ileum or blood.

TCRdb's table, derived via immunoSEQ multiplex PCR, lists solely in-frame clones and lacks some. The table lists some 10,000 clones, about 95% of them singletons. The rearrangement joins TRBV5-4 to TRBJ1-2; D is undetermined. The sample in question was bone marrow, obtained around 75 weeks after intestinal transplantation. This receptor was taken from a human patient who received an intestinal transplant, so some T cells may come from the graft donor. CDR3 loop: CASSLTAKDGYTF. DNA for the CDR3: TGTGCCAGCAGCTTGACAGCAAAGGATGGCTACACCTTC.